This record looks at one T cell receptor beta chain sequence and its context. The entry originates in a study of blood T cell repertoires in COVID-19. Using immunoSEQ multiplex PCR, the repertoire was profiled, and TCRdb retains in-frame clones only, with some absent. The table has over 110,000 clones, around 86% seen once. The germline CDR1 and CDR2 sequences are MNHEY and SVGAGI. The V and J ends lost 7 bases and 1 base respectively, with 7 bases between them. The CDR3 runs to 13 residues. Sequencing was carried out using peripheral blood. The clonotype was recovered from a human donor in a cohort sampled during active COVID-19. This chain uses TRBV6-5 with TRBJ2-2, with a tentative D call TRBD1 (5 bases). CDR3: CASNQGNTGELFF. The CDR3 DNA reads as TGTGCCAGCAATCAGGGGAACACCGGGGAGCTGTTTTTT.